The 8 T cell receptor beta chains given below trace back to one sample, sequenced in a study of OX40 agonist ivuxolimab in advanced cancers. Here immunoSEQ multiplex PCR was the method, and the copy in TCRdb shows in-frame clones only, minus some. The table has about 70,000 clones, about 93% seen once. The input for sequencing was CD4+ or CD8+ T cells sorted from blood, taken in a trial of the OX40 agonist ivuxolimab. The source of these receptors is an adult with an advanced solid tumor such as melanoma, head and neck, liver or kidney cancer.

This clone was counted a few times. The chain couples TRBV7-6 to TRBJ2-1, with D perhaps being TRBD1 or TRBD2 (6 bases each). Germline CDR1 and CDR2: SGHVS and FNYEAQ. This CDR3 has 18 residues. V gave up 2 bases and J gave up 2 bases, with 19 bases separating them. The chain's CDR3 is CASSLLGGSVSTYNEQFF. CDR3 nucleotides: TGTGCCAGCAGCTTATTGGGGGGCTCGGTGTCGACCTACAATGAGCAGTTCTTC.

This chain connects TRBV9 to TRBJ2-3; D is perhaps TRBD1 or TRBD2 (5 bases each). The CDR3 runs 15 residues. The V gene's germline CDR1 is SGDLS and CDR2 YYNGEE. Trimming removed 0 bases from V and 5 bases from J, with 13 bases in between. The CDR3 sequence is CASSVAGRRKDTQYF. CDR3 in DNA: TGTGCCAGCAGCGTAGCGGGGCGGCGGAAAGATACGCAGTATTTT.

This clone was seen a handful of times. The rearrangement links TRBV11-2 to TRBJ2-3; 14 bases are a match to TRBD2. Germline CDR1 reads SGHAT; CDR2 reads FQNNGV. This CDR3 is built from 18 residues. Unmatched junction bases numbered 10, after V lost 3 bases and J lost 5 bases. In DNA form, the CDR3 reads TGTGCCAGCAGCTTCCGGACTAGCGGGGGGTTGTTGGAAGATACGCAGTATTTT. This translates into CASSFRTSGGLLEDTQYF.

The chain recombines TRBV9 with TRBJ2-7; 9 nucleotides match TRBD1. The CDR3 is 16 amino acids. With 4 bases clipped from V and 5 bases from J, the junction kept 13 bases outside the gene matches. Germline V gives CDR1 SGDLS, CDR2 YYNGEE. CDR3 region: CASSSRDGTGFDEQYF. The CDR3 nucleotides read TGTGCCAGCAGCTCCAGAGATGGGACAGGGTTCGACGAGCAGTACTTC.

This clone was recorded only once. This chain connects TRBV4-3 to TRBJ1-2; TRBD1 agrees at 8 bases. Unmatched junction bases numbered 15, after V lost 4 bases and J lost 5 bases. The CDR3 extends over 17 amino acids. In germline, CDR1 is LGHNA, CDR2 YSLEER. The CDR3 bases are TGCGCCAGCAGCCCAACAGTAGGACAGGGAGAGGGTTATGGCTACACCTTC. This encodes CASSPTVGQGEGYGYTF.

The chain has TRBV6-1 and TRBJ1-2; no clear D. The CDR3 has 10 amino acids. Germline CDR1 is MNHNS and CDR2 is SASEGT. Deletions cut 11 bases from V and 8 bases from J, with 12 bases between. CDR3 sequence (DNA): TGTGCCTCACGCGGGGTAGGCTACACCTTC. It is translated as CASRGVGYTF.

The V gene is TRBV4-3, the J gene TRBJ1-5; no reliable D call. Germline CDR1 and CDR2: LGHNA and YSLEER. CDR3 length equals 13 residues. V lost 0 bases and J lost 7, with 7 bases in between. The CDR3 is CASSQDRGQPQHF. The CDR3 DNA reads TGCGCCAGCAGCCAAGATAGAGGACAGCCCCAGCATTTT.

CDR3 nucleotide sequence: TGTGCCAGCAGCCCCAGGGGTCAGCTCGGTCCGACCACTGAAGCTTTCTTT. Protein: CASSPRGQLGPTTEAFF. V gene TRBV9 combines with J gene TRBJ1-1; possible D gene TRBD1, 6 bases. This CDR3 has 17 amino acids. Deletions cut 4 bases from V and 4 bases from J, with 23 bases between. Germline V lookup: CDR1 SGDLS, CDR2 YYNGEE.